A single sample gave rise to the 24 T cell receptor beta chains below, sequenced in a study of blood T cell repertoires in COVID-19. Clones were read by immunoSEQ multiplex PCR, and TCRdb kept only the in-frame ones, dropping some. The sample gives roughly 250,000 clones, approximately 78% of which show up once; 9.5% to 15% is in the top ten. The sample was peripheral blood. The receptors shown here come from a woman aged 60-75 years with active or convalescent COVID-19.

The CDR3, as DNA: TGTGCCAGTAGTATAGCACAGGGTGTCTACGAGCAGTACTTC. Encoded protein: CASSIAQGVYEQYF. V is TRBV19 and J is TRBJ2-7; D is perhaps TRBD1 (6 bases). Between the trimmed V and J ends, which lost 1 base and 3 bases, there was a span of 10 bases. Germline V gene sequence: CDR1 LNHDA, CDR2 SQIVND (reference sequence). The CDR3 sequence is 14 residues long.

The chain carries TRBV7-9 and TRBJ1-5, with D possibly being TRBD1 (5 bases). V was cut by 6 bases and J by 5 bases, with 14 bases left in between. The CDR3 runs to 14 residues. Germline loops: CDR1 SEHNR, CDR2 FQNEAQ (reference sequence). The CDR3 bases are TGTGCCAGCAGTCCCACATGGGGCGATCAGCCCCAGCATTTT. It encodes CASSPTWGDQPQHF.

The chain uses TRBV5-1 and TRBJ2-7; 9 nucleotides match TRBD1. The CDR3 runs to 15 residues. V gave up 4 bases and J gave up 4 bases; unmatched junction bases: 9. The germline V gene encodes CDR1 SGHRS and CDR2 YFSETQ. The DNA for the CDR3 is TGCGCCAGCAGCCCCGATGGGACAGGGTTGTACGAGCAGTACTTC. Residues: CASSPDGTGLYEQYF. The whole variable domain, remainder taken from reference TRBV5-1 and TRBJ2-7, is KAGVTQTPRYLIKTRGQQVTLSCSPISGHRSVSWYQQTPGQGLQFLFEYFSETQRNKGNFPGRFSGRQFSNSRSEMNVSTLELGDSALYLCASSPDGTGLYEQYFGPGTRLTVT.

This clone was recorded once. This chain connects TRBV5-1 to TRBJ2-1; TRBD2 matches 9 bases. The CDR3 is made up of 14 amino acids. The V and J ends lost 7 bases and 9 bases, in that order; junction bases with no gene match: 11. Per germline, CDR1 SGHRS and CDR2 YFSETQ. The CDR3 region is CASARTSDGGEQFF. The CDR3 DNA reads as TGCGCCAGCGCAAGGACTAGCGATGGTGGTGAGCAGTTCTTC.

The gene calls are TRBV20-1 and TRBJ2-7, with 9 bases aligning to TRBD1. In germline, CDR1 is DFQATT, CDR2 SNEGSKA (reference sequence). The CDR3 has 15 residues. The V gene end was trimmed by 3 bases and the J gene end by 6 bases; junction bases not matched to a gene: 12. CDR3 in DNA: TGCAGTGCTAGTGACGGCGGACAGGGGAGGTCCGAGCAGTACTTC. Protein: CSASDGGQGRSEQYF.

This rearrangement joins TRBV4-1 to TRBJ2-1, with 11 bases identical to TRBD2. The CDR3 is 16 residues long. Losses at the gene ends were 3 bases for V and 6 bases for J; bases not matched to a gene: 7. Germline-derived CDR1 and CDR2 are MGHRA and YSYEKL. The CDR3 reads CASSQLAGGRANEQFF. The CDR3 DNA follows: TGCGCCAGCAGCCAGCTAGCGGGGGGCCGGGCCAATGAGCAGTTCTTC.

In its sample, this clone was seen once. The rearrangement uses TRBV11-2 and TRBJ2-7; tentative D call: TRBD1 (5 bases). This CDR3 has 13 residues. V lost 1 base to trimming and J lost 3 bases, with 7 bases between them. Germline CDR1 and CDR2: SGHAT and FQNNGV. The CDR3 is CASSLAQGYEQYF. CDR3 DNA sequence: TGTGCCAGCAGCTTAGCTCAGGGCTACGAGCAGTACTTC.

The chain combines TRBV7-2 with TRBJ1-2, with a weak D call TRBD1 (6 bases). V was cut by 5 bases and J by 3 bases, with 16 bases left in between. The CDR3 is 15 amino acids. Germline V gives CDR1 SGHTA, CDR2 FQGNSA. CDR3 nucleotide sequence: TGTGCCAGCAGCACCTATCAACAGGGAGACTATGGCTACACCTTC. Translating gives CASSTYQQGDYGYTF.

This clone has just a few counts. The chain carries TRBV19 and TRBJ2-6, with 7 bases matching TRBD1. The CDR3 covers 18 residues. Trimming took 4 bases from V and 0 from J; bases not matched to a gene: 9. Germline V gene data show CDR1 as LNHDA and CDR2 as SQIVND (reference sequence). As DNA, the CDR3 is TGTGCCAGTAGTACCTTCGGACAGGTTTTCTCTGGGGCCAACGTCCTGACTTTC. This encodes CASSTFGQVFSGANVLTF.

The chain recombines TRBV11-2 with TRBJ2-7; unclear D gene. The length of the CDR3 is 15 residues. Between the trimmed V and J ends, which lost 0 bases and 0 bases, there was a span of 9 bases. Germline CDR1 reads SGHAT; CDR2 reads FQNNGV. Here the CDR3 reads CASSLEYSYSYEQYF. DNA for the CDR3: TGTGCCAGCAGCTTAGAGTACTCTTACTCCTACGAGCAGTACTTC.

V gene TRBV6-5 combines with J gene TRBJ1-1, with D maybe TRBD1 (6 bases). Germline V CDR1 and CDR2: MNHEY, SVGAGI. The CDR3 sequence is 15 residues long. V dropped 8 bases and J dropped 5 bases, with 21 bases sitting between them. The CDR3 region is CASRSPGGAETEAFF. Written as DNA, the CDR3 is TGTGCCAGCCGATCCCCCGGGGGGGCTGAGACTGAAGCTTTCTTT.

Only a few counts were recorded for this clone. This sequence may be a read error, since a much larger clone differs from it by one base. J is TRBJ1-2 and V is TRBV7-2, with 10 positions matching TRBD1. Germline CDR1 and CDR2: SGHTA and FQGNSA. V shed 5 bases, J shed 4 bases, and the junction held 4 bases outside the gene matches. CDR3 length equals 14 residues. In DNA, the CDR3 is TGTGCCAGCAGCCTGGACAGGGGGACCTATGGCTACACCTTC. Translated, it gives CASSLDRGTYGYTF.

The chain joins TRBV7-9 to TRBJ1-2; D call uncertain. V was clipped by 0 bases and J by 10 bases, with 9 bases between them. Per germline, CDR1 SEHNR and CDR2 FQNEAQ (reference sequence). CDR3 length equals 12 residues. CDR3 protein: CASSLAPTNYTF. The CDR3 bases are TGTGCCAGCAGCTTAGCACCGACTAACTACACCTTC.

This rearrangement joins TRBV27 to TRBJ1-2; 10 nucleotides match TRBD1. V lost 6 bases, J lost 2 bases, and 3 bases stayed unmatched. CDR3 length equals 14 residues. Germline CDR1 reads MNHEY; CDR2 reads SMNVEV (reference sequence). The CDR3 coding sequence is TGTGCCAGCAGCCCGGGACAGGGGAACTATGGCTACACCTTC. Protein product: CASSPGQGNYGYTF.

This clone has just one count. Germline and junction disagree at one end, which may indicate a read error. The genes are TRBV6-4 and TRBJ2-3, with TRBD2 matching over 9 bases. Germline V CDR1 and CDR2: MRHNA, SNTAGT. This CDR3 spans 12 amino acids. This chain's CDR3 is CASSDPSGVVRF. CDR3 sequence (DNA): TGTGCCAGCAGTGACCCTAGCGGGGTTGTCCGTTTT.

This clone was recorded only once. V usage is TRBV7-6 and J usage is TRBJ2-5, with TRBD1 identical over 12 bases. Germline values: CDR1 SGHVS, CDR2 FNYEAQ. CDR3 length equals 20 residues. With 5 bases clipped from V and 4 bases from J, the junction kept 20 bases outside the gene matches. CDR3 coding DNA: TGTGCCAGCAGCCCGGGGACAGGGGGCTTCTGGGCCGGAGATCGAGAGACCCAGTACTTC. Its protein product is CASSPGTGGFWAGDRETQYF.

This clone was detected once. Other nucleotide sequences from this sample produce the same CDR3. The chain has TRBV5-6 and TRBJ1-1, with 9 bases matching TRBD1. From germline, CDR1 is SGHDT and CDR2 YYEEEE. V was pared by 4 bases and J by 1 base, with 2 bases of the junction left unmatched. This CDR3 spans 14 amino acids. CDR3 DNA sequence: TGTGCCAGCAGCCGGGACAGGGCGAACACTGAAGCTTTCTTT. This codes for CASSRDRANTEAFF.

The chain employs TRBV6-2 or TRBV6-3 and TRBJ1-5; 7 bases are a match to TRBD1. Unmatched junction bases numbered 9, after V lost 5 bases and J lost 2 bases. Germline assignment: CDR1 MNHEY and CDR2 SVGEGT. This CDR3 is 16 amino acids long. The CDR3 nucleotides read TGTGCCAGCAGTCCCTGGGCAGGGGGTGGCAATCAGCCCCAGCATTTT. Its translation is CASSPWAGGGNQPQHF.

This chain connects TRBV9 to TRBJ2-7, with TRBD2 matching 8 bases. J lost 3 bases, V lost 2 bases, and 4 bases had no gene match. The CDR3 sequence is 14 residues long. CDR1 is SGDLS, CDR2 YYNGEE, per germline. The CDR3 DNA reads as TGTGCCAGCAGCGTCGGGACTAGTCACTACGAGCAGTACTTC. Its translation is CASSVGTSHYEQYF. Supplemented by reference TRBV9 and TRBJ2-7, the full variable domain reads DSGVTQTPKHLITATGQRVTLRCSPRSGDLSVYWYQQSLDQGLQFLIQYYNGEERAKGNILERFSAQQFPDLHSELNLSSLELGDSALYFCASSVGTSHYEQYFGPGTRLTVT.

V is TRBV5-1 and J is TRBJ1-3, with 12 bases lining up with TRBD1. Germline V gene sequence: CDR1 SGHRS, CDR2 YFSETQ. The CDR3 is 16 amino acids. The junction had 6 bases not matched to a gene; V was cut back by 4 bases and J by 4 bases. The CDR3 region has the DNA TGCGCCAGCAGCCGCTCCGGGACAGGGGGCGGAAACACCATATATTTT. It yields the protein CASSRSGTGGGNTIYF.

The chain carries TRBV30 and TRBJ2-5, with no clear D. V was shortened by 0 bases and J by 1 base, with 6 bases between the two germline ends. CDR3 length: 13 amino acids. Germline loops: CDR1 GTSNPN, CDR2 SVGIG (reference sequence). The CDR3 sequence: CAWSVLFQETQYF. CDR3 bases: TGTGCCTGGAGTGTACTGTTCCAAGAGACCCAGTACTTC.

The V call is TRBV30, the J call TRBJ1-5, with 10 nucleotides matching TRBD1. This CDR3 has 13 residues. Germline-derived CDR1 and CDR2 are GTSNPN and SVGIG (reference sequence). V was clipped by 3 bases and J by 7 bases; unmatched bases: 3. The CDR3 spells CAWSPTGGQPQHF. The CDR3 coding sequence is TGTGCCTGGAGCCCGACAGGGGGCCAGCCCCAGCATTTT.

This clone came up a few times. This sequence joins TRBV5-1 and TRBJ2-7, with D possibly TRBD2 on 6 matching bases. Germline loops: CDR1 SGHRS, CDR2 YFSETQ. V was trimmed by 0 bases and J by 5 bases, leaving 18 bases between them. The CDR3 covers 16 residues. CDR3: CASSLVPQGGWDEQYF. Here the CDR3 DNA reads TGCGCCAGCAGCTTGGTGCCCCAGGGAGGTTGGGACGAGCAGTACTTC. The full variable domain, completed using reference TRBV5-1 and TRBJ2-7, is KAGVTQTPRYLIKTRGQQVTLSCSPISGHRSVSWYQQTPGQGLQFLFEYFSETQRNKGNFPGRFSGRQFSNSRSEMNVSTLELGDSALYLCASSLVPQGGWDEQYFGPGTRLTVT.

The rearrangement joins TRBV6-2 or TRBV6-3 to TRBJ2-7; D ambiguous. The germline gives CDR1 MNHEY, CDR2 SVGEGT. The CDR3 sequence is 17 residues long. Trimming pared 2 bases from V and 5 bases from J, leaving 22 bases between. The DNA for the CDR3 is TGTGCCAGCAGTTACCCGCGGCCCTCCGTGGCGTTCAACGAGCAGTACTTC. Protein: CASSYPRPSVAFNEQYF.